This T cell receptor (beta chain) was recovered during a study of neoadjuvant nivolumab and ipilimumab in lung cancer. Using immunoSEQ multiplex PCR, the repertoire was profiled, and TCRdb retains in-frame clones only, with some absent. Among tens of thousands of clones listed, 80% were seen once. Regarding this clone: The antigen is undetermined.

V was pared by 1 base and J by 9 bases, with 15 bases of the junction left unmatched. The CDR3 loop spans 18 amino acids. CDR1 and CDR2 from the germline V gene are SGHRS and YFSETQ. Points from the study as a whole: Higher pretherapy blood TCR richness went with higher resected-tumor richness. Only two of four nivolumab-treated tumors gained richness and clonality by surgery.

The sample consisted of peripheral blood, taken before neoadjuvant nivolumab, alone or with ipilimumab. The chain has TRBV5-1 and TRBJ1-6; 8 nucleotides line up with TRBD1. The clonotype was recovered from an adult with non-small cell lung cancer. CDR3 in amino acids: CASSLRETGVPKSSPLHF. The CDR3 DNA is TGCGCCAGCAGCTTGAGGGAGACAGGGGTCCCGAAAAGTTCACCCCTCCACTTT.